This T cell receptor (beta chain) was sequenced during a study of tumor-infiltrating lymphocytes in primary liver carcinoma. Background on the study: Tumor lesions were T1-T3 N0M0 and spanned about 4 to 11 cm. Roughly 3.5 to 7.5 million productive TCRbeta reads were obtained per sample, with similar numbers across tissue types.

From approximately 550 ng of total RNA, TCR beta-specific cDNA was reverse-transcribed using a constant-region primer. Slightly modified ARM-PCR, run as three nested multiplex PCR rounds, produced the TCR beta libraries. Each of the first two PCR rounds ran approximately 9 cycles with TRBV1-TRBV30 forward and C-beta reverse primers. Using its own MiXCR run on the multiplex PCR reads, TCRdb lists one record per CDR3 protein. The top ten clones hold 12% to 15% of a sample with approximately 74,000 distinct CDR3 sequences, 71% of them seen once. Co-extraction of RNA and DNA was performed on about 20-32 mg of unsorted bulk tissue. None of the patients had received treatment, and all had chronic HBV infection. V shed 10 bases and J 5 bases; nucleotides not matched to a gene: 14. Per germline, CDR1 MDHEN and CDR2 SYDVKM. This CDR3 comprises 16 residues.

Sequences were obtained from liver tumor tissue from sampling region 4. Subset of the sample: tumor region T4, right-lateral pole. This sequence originates from a woman aged 60 to 75 with primary liver carcinoma and hepatitis B virus infection. The rearrangement joins TRBV28 to TRBJ2-2, with 9 positions matching TRBD1. The CDR3 DNA reads as TGTGCCAACGAGGGGGACAGGGCTGGGGTGACCGGGGAGCTGTTTTTT. This translates into CANEGDRAGVTGELFF.